The 30 T cell receptor beta chains listed next were all sequenced from one sample in a study of blood T cell repertoires in COVID-19. The protocol was immunoSEQ multiplex PCR, while the TCRdb copy is restricted to in-frame clones and leaves out a portion. The sample gives hundreds of thousands of clones, about 91% of which show up once; just under 7% is in the top ten. Sequences were obtained from peripheral blood. Receptors were obtained from a woman aged 25 to 39 who had recovered from COVID-19.

The V and J genes are TRBV7-7 and TRBJ2-2; D might be TRBD2 (6 bases). The CDR3 length is 14 residues. Trimming shortened V by 2 bases and J by 5 bases, and 9 bases separated the two germline ends. Germline V lookup: CDR1 SSHAT, CDR2 FNYEAQ (reference sequence). CDR3 nucleotide sequence: TGTGCCAGCAGCTTAATGGGAGGTACCGGGGAGCTGTTTTTT. It codes for CASSLMGGTGELFF.

The chain carries TRBV28 and TRBJ1-2; TRBD1 matches at 9 bases. This CDR3 spans 18 amino acids. Losses at the gene ends were 4 bases for V and 6 bases for J; bases not matched to a gene: 18. Germline V gene sequence: CDR1 MDHEN, CDR2 SYDVKM. The CDR3: CASSYRGGQGPGLDGYTF. In nucleotides, the CDR3 is TGTGCCAGCAGTTACCGAGGGGGACAGGGCCCCGGGCTCGATGGCTACACCTTC.

The V and J genes are TRBV7-8 and TRBJ1-2, with a possible D match to TRBD1 (6 bases). Germline V CDR1 and CDR2: SGHVS, FQNEAQ. V lost 0 bases and J 6 bases, leaving 14 bases between the germline ends. This CDR3 comprises 15 residues. The CDR3 nucleotides are TGTGCCAGCAGCTTAGCTCCCCCAGGGGATCATGGCTACACCTTC. Its translation is CASSLAPPGDHGYTF.

V is TRBV10-3 and J is TRBJ2-3, with 13 bases lining up with TRBD2. V was clipped by 6 bases and J by 6 bases; unmatched bases: 12. CDR1 is ENHRY, CDR2 SYGVKD, per germline. This CDR3 region has 17 residues. The CDR3 region is CAISQLAGGPLRDTQYF. The CDR3 region has the DNA TGTGCCATCAGCCAACTAGCGGGGGGGCCATTACGCGATACGCAGTATTTT.

V usage is TRBV19 and J usage is TRBJ2-5, with 11 bases that match TRBD1. The CDR3 runs to 16 residues. Germline values: CDR1 LNHDA, CDR2 SQIVND (reference sequence). V trimming: 3 bases; J trimming: 2 bases; junction bases outside the gene matches: 5. The CDR3 loop reads CASSIRGQGVQETQYF. The CDR3 DNA is TGTGCCAGTAGTATTAGGGGACAGGGGGTTCAAGAGACCCAGTACTTC.

The chain has TRBV27 and TRBJ1-2; D call uncertain. The germline V and J ends were trimmed by 0 bases and 4 bases, with 12 bases remaining between them. Germline V gives CDR1 MNHEY, CDR2 SMNVEV (reference sequence). The CDR3 has 15 amino acids. CDR3 sequence reads: CASSLSQPEVYGYTF. CDR3 DNA sequence: TGTGCCAGCAGTTTATCACAACCCGAGGTCTATGGCTACACCTTC.

Points on this clone: One junction end disagrees with the germline gene, perhaps due to a read error. The rearrangement uses TRBV27 and TRBJ2-2; 8 nucleotides align to TRBD2. The CDR3 totals 16 residues. Germline V gene sequence: CDR1 MNHEY, CDR2 SMNVEV (reference sequence). In DNA, the CDR3 is TGTGCCAGCAGATTATCTAGCGGGCCGAACACCGGGGAGCTGTTTTTT. Amino acid sequence: CASRLSSGPNTGELFF.

This clone was picked up a small number of times. The chain carries TRBV27 and TRBJ1-4; TRBD1 matches at 9 bases. Germline CDR1 MNHEY, CDR2 SMNVEV (reference sequence). The CDR3 totals 14 residues. Trimming cost V 5 bases and J 8 bases; bases outside gene matches: 6. CDR3 region: CASSPTGGNEKLFF. The CDR3 coding sequence is TGTGCCAGCAGTCCGACAGGGGGTAACGAAAAACTGTTTTTT.

The chain uses TRBV19 and TRBJ2-1; D remains unclear. The CDR3 length is 15 residues. The germline V and J ends were trimmed by 2 bases and 0 bases, with 8 bases remaining between them. Germline values: CDR1 LNHDA, CDR2 SQIVND (reference sequence). The CDR3 loop is CASSIRGSSYNEQFF. In DNA, the CDR3 is TGTGCCAGTAGTATACGCGGCAGCTCCTACAATGAGCAGTTCTTC.

V gene TRBV28 combines with J gene TRBJ2-1; 10 bases fit TRBD2. The V gene's germline CDR1 is MDHEN and CDR2 SYDVKM. V lost 6 bases, J lost 5 bases, and 10 bases stayed unmatched. The CDR3 sequence is 16 residues long. The CDR3 DNA reads as TGTGCCAGCAGCCCCCATAGCGGGGGGCCTGACAATGAGCAGTTCTTC. This translates into CASSPHSGGPDNEQFF.

This chain links TRBV5-1 with TRBJ1-3, with D possibly being TRBD1 (5 bases). V was trimmed by 4 bases and J by 0 bases, leaving 11 bases between them. The CDR3 consists of 15 residues. From germline, CDR1 is SGHRS and CDR2 YFSETQ. The CDR3 DNA reads TGCGCCAGCAGCGAGCAGGGTTACTCTGGAAACACCATATATTTT. As protein: CASSEQGYSGNTIYF.

The gene calls are TRBV3-1 (or the pseudogene TRBV3-2) and TRBJ1-2, with D possibly matching TRBD1 (5 bases). Germline CDR1 LGHDT, CDR2 YNNKEL (reference sequence). Between the trimmed V and J ends, which lost 0 bases and 5 bases, there was a span of 19 bases. The CDR3 totals 17 residues. CDR3 amino acids: CASSQDLGGGSIYGYTF. The CDR3, as DNA: TGTGCCAGCAGCCAAGATCTCGGCGGGGGGAGTATATATGGCTACACCTTC.

The rearrangement links TRBV6-5 to TRBJ1-5, with a weak D call TRBD1 (5 bases). There are 15 residues in the CDR3. Per the germline V gene, CDR1 is MNHEY and CDR2 is SVGAGI. Deletions cut 6 bases from V and 1 base from J, with 13 bases between. CDR3 coding DNA: TGTGCCAGCAGGCCCTACAGGAACAGCAATCAGCCCCAGCATTTT. This sequence encodes CASRPYRNSNQPQHF.

The chain combines TRBV9 with TRBJ2-3; 7 bases are a match to TRBD1. CDR1 is SGDLS, CDR2 YYNGEE, per germline. The CDR3 is 16 amino acids. V gave up 0 bases and J gave up 2 bases; unmatched junction bases: 6. The CDR3 DNA reads TGTGCCAGCAGCGTAGAGCCACAGGGGAACACAGATACGCAGTATTTT. Encoded protein: CASSVEPQGNTDTQYF.

The J gene is TRBJ2-1, the V gene TRBV6-4, with D perhaps matching TRBD2 (5 bases). Germline CDR1 is MRHNA and CDR2 is SNTAGT. V was shortened by 0 bases and J by 8 bases, with 14 bases between the two germline ends. The CDR3 is 15 amino acids. CDR3 sequence reads: CASSDSGVLGDEQFF. The CDR3, as DNA: TGTGCCAGCAGTGACTCCGGGGTTTTGGGCGATGAGCAGTTCTTC.

The CDR3 DNA follows: TGTGCCAGCCCAAAGATAGACAGTTTTCTGAACACTGAAGCTTTCTTT. It translates to CASPKIDSFLNTEAFF. This sequence joins TRBV7-2 and TRBJ1-1, with D possibly matching TRBD1 (5 bases). Germline V gene data show CDR1 as SGHTA and CDR2 as FQGNSA. CDR3 size: 16 residues. V was pared by 8 bases and J by 0 bases, with 19 bases between.

This clone occurred once. This rearrangement joins TRBV5-1 to TRBJ2-3; the match to TRBD2 covers 11 bases. V lost 0 bases, J lost 4 bases, and 13 bases stayed unmatched. Germline loops: CDR1 SGHRS, CDR2 YFSETQ. The CDR3 sequence is 19 residues long. The CDR3 nucleotides read TGCGCCAGCAGCTTGGGATTAGCGGGGGGGCTTGGTTTAGCAGATACGCAGTATTTT. It encodes CASSLGLAGGLGLADTQYF.

A note on this clone: This same CDR3 is encoded by further DNA sequences in the sample. CDR3 region: CASSPGQGNTGELFF. Written as DNA, the CDR3 is TGCGCCAGCAGCCCGGGACAGGGGAACACCGGGGAGCTGTTTTTT. The chain links TRBV5-1 to TRBJ2-2; 9 bases match TRBD1. Unmatched junction bases numbered 2, after V lost 4 bases and J lost 1 base. Germline CDR1 SGHRS, CDR2 YFSETQ. This CDR3 has 15 residues.

The chain recombines TRBV6-5 with TRBJ1-4; 7 positions match TRBD1. CDR3 length: 14 amino acids. Germline lookup yields CDR1 MNHEY and CDR2 SVGAGI. V gave up 6 bases and J gave up 7 bases; unmatched junction bases: 8. CDR3 bases: TGTGCCAGCAGGGCGACAGGGAGCAGTGAAAAACTGTTTTTT. Translated: CASRATGSSEKLFF.

The chain carries TRBV6-4 and TRBJ2-1; 13 nucleotides match TRBD2. Trimming took 4 bases from V and 6 from J; bases not matched to a gene: 0. The germline CDR1 and CDR2 sequences are MRHNA and SNTAGT. The CDR3 sequence is 14 residues long. The CDR3 sequence: CASSGLAGGNEQFF. CDR3 in DNA: TGTGCCAGCAGTGGACTAGCGGGGGGCAATGAGCAGTTCTTC.

This chain links TRBV9 with TRBJ2-3; 15 bases match TRBD2. In germline, CDR1 is SGDLS, CDR2 YYNGEE. V was pared by 3 bases and J by 4 bases, with 12 bases of the junction left unmatched. CDR3 length: 19 residues. DNA of the CDR3: TGTGCCAGCAGCGCGCGCCTTGGACTAGCGGGGGGGCTTTCAGATACGCAGTATTTT. This encodes CASSARLGLAGGLSDTQYF. Drawing the rest from reference TRBV9 and TRBJ2-3, the complete variable domain is DSGVTQTPKHLITATGQRVTLRCSPRSGDLSVYWYQQSLDQGLQFLIQYYNGEERAKGNILERFSAQQFPDLHSELNLSSLELGDSALYFCASSARLGLAGGLSDTQYFGPGTRLTVL.

The chain employs TRBV5-1 and TRBJ2-3; weak D call: TRBD1 (5 bases). The V end was cut by 4 bases, the J end by 4 bases, with 13 bases between. The CDR3 extends over 14 amino acids. Per germline, CDR1 SGHRS and CDR2 YFSETQ. The CDR3 spells CASSPAPGPDTQYF. In nucleotides, the CDR3 is TGCGCCAGCAGCCCGGCGCCAGGGCCAGATACGCAGTATTTT.

The J gene is TRBJ1-1, the V gene TRBV28; D is unclear. This CDR3 comprises 13 residues. Germline V CDR1 and CDR2: MDHEN, SYDVKM. V was pared by 3 bases and J by 5 bases, with 10 bases between. The chain's CDR3 is CASSFRDSTEAFF. The CDR3 DNA reads as TGTGCCAGCAGTTTTCGTGACTCAACTGAAGCTTTCTTT.

The rearrangement links TRBV6-5 to TRBJ1-2; 8 bases align to TRBD1. CDR3 length: 14 residues. Germline V lookup: CDR1 MNHEY, CDR2 SVGAGI. The ends lost 11 bases at V and 7 bases at J; junction bases unmatched: 15. The CDR3, as DNA: TGTGCCGGAACCGCGGACAGGGCCCTCGGTGGCTACACCTTC. Amino acid sequence: CAGTADRALGGYTF.

The chain employs TRBV7-2 and TRBJ2-3; D remains ambiguous. V was pared by 1 base and J by 1 base, with 9 bases between. Germline V gene lookup returns CDR1 SGHTA and CDR2 FQGNSA. CDR3 length equals 15 residues. CDR3 sequence reads: CASSLVSYGTDTQYF. The CDR3 DNA sequence: TGTGCCAGCAGCTTAGTCTCCTACGGCACAGATACGCAGTATTTT.

J is TRBJ1-1 and V is TRBV7-3; D might be TRBD1 (5 bases). Looked up from germline, CDR1 is SGHTA and CDR2 is FQGTGA. This CDR3 comprises 14 residues. V lost 1 base and J 4 bases, leaving 10 bases between the germline ends. The CDR3 here is CASSLSGGGTEAFF. The CDR3 DNA is TGTGCCAGCAGCTTAAGCGGGGGTGGCACTGAAGCTTTCTTT.

The chain joins TRBV6-5 to TRBJ1-3; TRBD1 might be the D (5 bases). The CDR3 sequence is 13 residues long. V dropped 6 bases and J dropped 1 base, with 7 bases sitting between them. Germline lookup yields CDR1 MNHEY and CDR2 SVGAGI. The CDR3 sequence is CASRRQSGNTIYF. The CDR3 nucleotides read TGTGCCAGCAGACGACAGTCTGGAAACACCATATATTTT.

J is TRBJ1-1 and V is TRBV5-4, with a tentative D call TRBD1 (5 bases). V lost 5 bases to trimming and J lost 7 bases, with 12 bases between them. This CDR3 contains 12 residues. Germline assignment: CDR1 SGHNT and CDR2 YYREEE (reference sequence). Here the CDR3 reads CASSPDSREAFF. CDR3 DNA sequence: TGTGCCAGCAGTCCTGACAGCCGTGAAGCTTTCTTT.

The chain links TRBV6-5 to TRBJ1-4; 7 bases are shared with TRBD1. CDR3 length: 15 residues. Germline loops: CDR1 MNHEY, CDR2 SVGAGI. The junction had 10 bases not matched to a gene; V was cut back by 4 bases and J by 8 bases. As DNA, the CDR3 is TGTGCCAGCAGTTCCCGACAGGGTGAGGGGGAAAAACTGTTTTTT. Amino acids: CASSSRQGEGEKLFF.

A word on this clone: This specimen includes other DNA sequences encoding the same CDR3. CDR3 region: CASSLEGGYTF. The CDR3 nucleotides are TGCGCCAGCAGCTTAGAGGGCGGCTACACCTTC. The J gene is TRBJ1-2, the V gene TRBV5-1; D ambiguous. Germline CDR1 is SGHRS and CDR2 is YFSETQ. V lost 2 bases and J lost 8, with 7 bases in between. The CDR3 consists of 11 residues.